This TCR beta chain was documented in a study of T-cell memory formation after mild COVID-19. Study-level findings and limits: Mainly CM and EM harbored the contracting CD4+ clones; mainly EMRA harbored the CD8+ ones. Memory from before infection featured some responding clones, which suggests cross-reactive memory joined.

This clonotype has just a few counts. Its antigen is as yet unknown. Each CDR3 protein is one row after TCRdb ran MiXCR on the 5' RACE reads. The sample holds a few hundred thousand distinct CDR3 sequences; about a sixth are singletons and the top ten take roughly a fifth. The CDR3 contains 12 residues. The germline CDR1 and CDR2 sequences are MNHNY and SVGAGI (reference sequence). V dropped 5 bases and J dropped 4 bases, with 9 bases sitting between them. This sequence originates from a man younger than 30 who had mild COVID-19 (a few samples of this study predate the infection). Cell type and time point are not known. The sequenced sample consisted of PBMCs or a T cell subset sorted from them (not recorded which). The gene calls are TRBV6-6 and TRBJ2-7; D is ambiguous. The CDR3 loop is CASSALYYEQYF. The CDR3 bases are TGTGCCAGCAGTGCCTTATATTACGAGCAGTACTTC.